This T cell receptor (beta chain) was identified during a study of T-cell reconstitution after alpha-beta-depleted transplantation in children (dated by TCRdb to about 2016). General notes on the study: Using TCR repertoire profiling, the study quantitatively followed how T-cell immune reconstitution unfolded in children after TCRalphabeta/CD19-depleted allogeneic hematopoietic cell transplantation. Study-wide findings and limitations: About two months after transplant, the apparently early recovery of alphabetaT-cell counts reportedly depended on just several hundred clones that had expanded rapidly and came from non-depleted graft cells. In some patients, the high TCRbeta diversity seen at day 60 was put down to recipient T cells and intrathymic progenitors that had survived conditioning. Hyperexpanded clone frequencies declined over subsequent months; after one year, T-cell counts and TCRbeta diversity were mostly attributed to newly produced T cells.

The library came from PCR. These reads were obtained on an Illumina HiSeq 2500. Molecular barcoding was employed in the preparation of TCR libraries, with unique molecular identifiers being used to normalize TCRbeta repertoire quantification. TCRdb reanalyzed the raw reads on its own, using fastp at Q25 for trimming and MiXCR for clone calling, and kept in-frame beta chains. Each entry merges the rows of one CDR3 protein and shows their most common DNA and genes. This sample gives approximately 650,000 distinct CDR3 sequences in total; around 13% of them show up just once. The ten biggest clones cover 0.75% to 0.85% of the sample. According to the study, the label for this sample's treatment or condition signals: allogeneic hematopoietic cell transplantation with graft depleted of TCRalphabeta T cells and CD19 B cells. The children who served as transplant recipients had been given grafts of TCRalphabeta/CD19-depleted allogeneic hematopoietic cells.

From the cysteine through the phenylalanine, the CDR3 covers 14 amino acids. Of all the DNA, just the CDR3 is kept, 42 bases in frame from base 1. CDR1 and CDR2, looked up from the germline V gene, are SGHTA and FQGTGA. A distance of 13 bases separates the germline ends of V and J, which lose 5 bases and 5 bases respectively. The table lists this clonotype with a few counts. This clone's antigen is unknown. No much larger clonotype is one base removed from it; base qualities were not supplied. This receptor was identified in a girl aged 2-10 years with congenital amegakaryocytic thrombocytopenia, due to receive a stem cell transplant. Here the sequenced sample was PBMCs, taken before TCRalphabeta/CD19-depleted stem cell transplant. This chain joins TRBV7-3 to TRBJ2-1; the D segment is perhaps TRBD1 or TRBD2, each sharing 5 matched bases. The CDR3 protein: CASSAGTLDNEQFF. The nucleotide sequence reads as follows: TGTGCCAGCAGCGCCGGGACGCTCGACAATGAGCAGTTCTTC.